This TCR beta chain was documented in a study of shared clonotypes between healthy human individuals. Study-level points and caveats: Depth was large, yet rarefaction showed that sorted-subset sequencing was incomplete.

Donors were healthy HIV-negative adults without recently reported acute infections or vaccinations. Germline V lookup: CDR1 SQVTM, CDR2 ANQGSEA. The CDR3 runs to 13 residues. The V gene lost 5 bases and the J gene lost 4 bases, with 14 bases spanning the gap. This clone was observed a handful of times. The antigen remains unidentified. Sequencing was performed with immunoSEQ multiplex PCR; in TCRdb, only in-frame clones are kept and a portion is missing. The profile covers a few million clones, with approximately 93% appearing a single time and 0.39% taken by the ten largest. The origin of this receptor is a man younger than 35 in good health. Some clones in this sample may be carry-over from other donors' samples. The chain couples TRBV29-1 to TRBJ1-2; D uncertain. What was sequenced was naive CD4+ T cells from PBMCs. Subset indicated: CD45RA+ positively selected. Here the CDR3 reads CSVYETVGYGYTF. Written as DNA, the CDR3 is TGCAGCGTTTATGAGACCGTAGGCTATGGCTACACCTTC. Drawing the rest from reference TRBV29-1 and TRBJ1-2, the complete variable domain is SAVISQKPSRDICQRGTSLTIQCQVDSQVTMMFWYRQQPGQSLTLIATANQGSEATYESGFVIDKFPISRPNLTFSTLTVSNMSPEDSSIYLCSVYETVGYGYTFGSGTRLTVV.